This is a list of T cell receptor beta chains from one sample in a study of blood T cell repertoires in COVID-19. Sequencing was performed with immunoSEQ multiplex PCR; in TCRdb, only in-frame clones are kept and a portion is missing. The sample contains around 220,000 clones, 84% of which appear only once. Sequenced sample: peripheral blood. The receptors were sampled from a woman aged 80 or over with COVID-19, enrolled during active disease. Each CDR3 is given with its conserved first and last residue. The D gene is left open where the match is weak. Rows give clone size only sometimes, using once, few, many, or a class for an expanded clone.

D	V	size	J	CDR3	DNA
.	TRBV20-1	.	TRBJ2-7	CSASTAVYEQYF	TGCAGTGCTAGTACAGCCGTTTACGAGCAGTACTTC
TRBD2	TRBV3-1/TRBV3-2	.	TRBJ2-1	CASSQDRITGGVNEQFF	TGTGCCAGCAGCCAAGATCGGATAACGGGGGGGGTCAATGAGCAGTTCTTC
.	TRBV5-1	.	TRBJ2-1	CASSLREAYNEQFF	TGCGCCAGCAGCTTGCGGGAAGCCTACAATGAGCAGTTCTTC
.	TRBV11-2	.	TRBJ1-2	CASSPSGFRAYYGYTF	TGTGCCAGCAGCCCCTCAGGGTTTAGGGCGTACTATGGCTACACCTTC
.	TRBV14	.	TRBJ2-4	CASSQGQVVKNIQYF	TGTGCCAGCAGCCAAGGTCAGGTCGTCAAAAACATTCAGTACTTC
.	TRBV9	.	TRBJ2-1	CASSVGVGVGNEQFF	TGTGCCAGCAGCGTAGGTGTAGGGGTTGGCAATGAGCAGTTCTTC
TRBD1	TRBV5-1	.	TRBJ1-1	CASSWRDSNTEAFF	TGCGCCAGCAGCTGGAGGGACAGTAACACTGAAGCTTTCTTT
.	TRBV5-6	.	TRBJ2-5	CASSLPGLPETQYF	TGTGCCAGCAGCTTGCCGGGACTGCCGGAGACCCAGTACTTC
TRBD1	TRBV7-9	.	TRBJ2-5	CASSKQGVQETQYF	TGTGCCAGCAGCAAACAGGGGGTGCAAGAGACCCAGTACTTC
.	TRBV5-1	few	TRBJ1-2	CASSFGEGHYGYTF	TGCGCCAGCAGCTTTGGAGAGGGCCACTATGGCTACACCTTC
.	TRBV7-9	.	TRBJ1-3	CASSSGVYGNTIYF	TGTGCCAGCAGCTCAGGGGTATATGGAAACACCATATATTTT
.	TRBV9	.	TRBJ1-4	CASSVGARAGEKLFF	TGTGCCAGCAGCGTAGGCGCCAGGGCGGGGGAAAAACTGTTTTTT
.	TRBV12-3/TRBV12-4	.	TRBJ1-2	CASSFQGNYGYTF	TGTGCCAGCAGTTTTCAGGGTAACTATGGCTACACCTTC
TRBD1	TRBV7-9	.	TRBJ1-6	CASSYQGGNSPLHF	TGTGCCAGCAGTTACCAGGGGGGTAATTCACCCCTCCACTTT
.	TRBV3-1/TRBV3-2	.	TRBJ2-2	CASSQAGYTGELFF	TGTGCCAGCAGCCAAGCGGGGTACACCGGGGAGCTGTTTTTT
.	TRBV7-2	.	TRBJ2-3	CASSSGRPDTQYF	TGTGCCAGCAGCTCTGGGCGCCCAGATACGCAGTATTTT
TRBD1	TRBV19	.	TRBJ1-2	CASTSGQGLYGYTF	TGTGCCAGTACCTCGGGACAGGGCTTATATGGCTACACCTTC
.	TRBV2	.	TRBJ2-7	CASSGQGLNEQYF	TGTGCCAGCAGTGGGCAGGGCCTCAACGAGCAGTACTTC
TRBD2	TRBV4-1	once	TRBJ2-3	CASSLAGAPTDTQYF	TGCGCCAGCAGCCTAGCGGGGGCCCCCACAGATACGCAGTATTTT
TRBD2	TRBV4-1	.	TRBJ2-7	CASSSGTSGAYEQYF	TGCGCCAGCAGTTCCGGGACTAGCGGGGCCTACGAGCAGTACTTC
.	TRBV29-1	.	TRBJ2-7	CSVGWGEDSEQYF	TGCAGCGTTGGATGGGGGGAGGACTCCGAGCAGTACTTC
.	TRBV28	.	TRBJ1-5	CASSTGTKNQPQHF	TGTGCCAGCAGTACCGGGACTAAGAATCAGCCCCAGCATTTT
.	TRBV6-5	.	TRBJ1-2	CASSQRRTAYGYTF	TGTGCCAGCAGCCAACGCCGGACAGCCTATGGCTACACCTTC
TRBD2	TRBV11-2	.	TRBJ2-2	CASSFRGSGGASGELFF	TGTGCCAGCAGCTTTCGGGGCAGCGGGGGGGCATCAGGGGAGCTGTTTTTT
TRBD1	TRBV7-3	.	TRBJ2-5	CASSLGRGQETQYF	TGTGCCAGCAGCTTAGGCAGGGGGCAAGAGACCCAGTACTTC
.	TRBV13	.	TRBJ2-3	CASSTYYRGTDTQYF	TGTGCCAGCAGCACCTACTACCGGGGGACAGATACGCAGTATTTT
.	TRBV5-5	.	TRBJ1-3	CASNLDGGGGNTIYF	TGTGCCAGCAACTTGGACGGGGGTGGAGGAAACACCATATATTTT
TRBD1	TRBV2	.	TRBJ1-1	CASSRTGVNTEAFF	TGTGCCAGCAGTAGGACAGGGGTGAACACTGAAGCTTTCTTT
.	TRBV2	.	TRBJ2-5	CASSGHRQETQYF	TGTGCCAGCAGTGGACATCGCCAAGAGACCCAGTACTTC
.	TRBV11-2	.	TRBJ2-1	CASSSRTLLNEQFF	TGTGCCAGCAGCTCCAGGACTCTTCTCAATGAGCAGTTCTTC
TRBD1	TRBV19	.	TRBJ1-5	CATKTTGVTYQPQHF	TGTGCCACCAAGACGACAGGGGTTACATATCAGCCCCAGCATTTT
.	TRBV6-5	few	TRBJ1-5	CASTNQRTANQPQHF	TGTGCCAGCACCAACCAACGGACAGCGAATCAGCCCCAGCATTTT
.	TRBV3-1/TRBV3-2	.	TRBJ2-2	CASSLRAGELFF	TGTGCCAGCAGCCTCCGAGCCGGGGAGCTGTTTTTT
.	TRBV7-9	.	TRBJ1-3	CASSLLGGASGNTIYF	TGTGCCAGCAGCTTACTAGGCGGAGCCTCTGGAAACACCATATATTTT
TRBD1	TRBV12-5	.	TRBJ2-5	CASGLVGTGPKYETQYF	TGTGCTAGTGGTTTGGTCGGGACAGGGCCGAAGTATGAGACCCAGTACTTC
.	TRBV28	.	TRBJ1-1	CASSRVRGGPANTEAFF	TGTGCCAGCAGCCGGGTCAGGGGAGGGCCCGCGAACACTGAAGCTTTCTTT
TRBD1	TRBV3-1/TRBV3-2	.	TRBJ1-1	CASSQGQGRPEAFF	TGTGCCAGCAGCCAAGGACAGGGAAGGCCTGAAGCTTTCTTT
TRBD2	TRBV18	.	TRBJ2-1	CASSVAGSGGYNEQFF	TGTGCCAGCTCCGTCGCCGGTAGCGGGGGGTACAATGAGCAGTTCTTC
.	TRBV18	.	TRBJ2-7	CASSPTEQKEQYF	TGTGCCAGCTCACCGACGGAGCAGAAAGAGCAGTACTTC
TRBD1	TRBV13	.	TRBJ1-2	CASSRTGNYGYTF	TGTGCCAGCAGCAGGACAGGGAACTATGGCTACACCTTC
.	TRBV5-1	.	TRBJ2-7	CASSLSGTSYEQYF	TGCGCCAGCAGCTTATCGGGGACTTCCTACGAGCAGTACTTC
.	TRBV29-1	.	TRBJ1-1	CSAGGAMNTEAFF	TGCAGCGCCGGAGGAGCCATGAACACTGAAGCTTTCTTT
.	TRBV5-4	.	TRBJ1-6	CASSSVGAGGYNSPLHF	TGTGCCAGCAGCTCCGTGGGGGCAGGCGGTTATAATTCACCCCTCCACTTT
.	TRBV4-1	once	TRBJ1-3	CASSIQQGNTIYF	TGCGCCAGCAGCATCCAACAGGGAAACACCATATATTTT
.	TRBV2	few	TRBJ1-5	CASMGGLNQPQHF	TGTGCCAGCATGGGGGGGCTCAATCAGCCCCAGCATTTT
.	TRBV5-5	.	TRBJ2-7	CASSSSTVSSSYEQYF	TGTGCCAGCAGCTCCTCTACAGTTTCCAGCTCCTACGAGCAGTACTTC